The 19 T cell receptor beta chains presented below share a single source sample, sequenced in a study of blood T cell repertoires in COVID-19. Assay used: immunoSEQ multiplex PCR; TCRdb lists only in-frame clones, some missing. Of 100,000 to 130,000 clones in the sample, approximately 88% were seen once. The source material was peripheral blood. These receptors originate from a man in his forties with active or convalescent COVID-19.

This chain uses TRBV5-1 with TRBJ2-1; weak D call: TRBD2 (5 bases). Germline V gives CDR1 SGHRS, CDR2 YFSETQ. The CDR3 loop spans 12 amino acids. Trimming removed 5 bases from V and 9 bases from J, with 12 bases in between. The CDR3 DNA is TGCGCCAGCAGGTCCCCTAGCATTGAGCAGTTCTTC. It translates to CASRSPSIEQFF.

This chain connects TRBV20-1 to TRBJ1-2; perhaps TRBD1 as D (5 bases). Per the germline V gene, CDR1 is DFQATT and CDR2 is SNEGSKA (reference sequence). CDR3 size: 11 residues. The V and J ends lost 5 bases and 12 bases respectively, with 16 bases between them. CDR3: CSAQAVGGHTF. The CDR3 coding sequence is TGCAGTGCTCAGGCAGTCGGGGGTCACACCTTC.

V is TRBV5-1 and J is TRBJ2-2, with D maybe TRBD2 (5 bases). This CDR3 comprises 13 residues. The V and J ends lost 10 bases and 4 bases respectively, with 14 bases between them. Per germline, CDR1 SGHRS and CDR2 YFSETQ. CDR3 sequence: CASRFGVTGELFF. Written as DNA, the CDR3 is TGCGCCTCCCGGTTCGGGGTCACCGGGGAGCTGTTTTTT.

Comment on this clone: One junction end does not reproduce the germline sequence, and a read error may be involved. The chain is built from TRBV6-5 and TRBJ1-3; TRBD1 might be the D (5 bases). Germline values: CDR1 MNHEY, CDR2 SVGAGI. The CDR3 sequence is 11 residues long. Here the CDR3 reads CASTQGRRVEF. CDR3 DNA sequence: TGTGCCAGCACTCAGGGCAGAAGGGTAGAGTTT.

The V gene is TRBV6-5, the J gene TRBJ2-7; unclear D gene. V was shortened by 6 bases and J by 4 bases, with 7 bases between the two germline ends. The CDR3 loop spans 11 amino acids. CDR1 MNHEY and CDR2 SVGAGI come from the germline V gene. The CDR3 spells CASSTVYEQYF. As DNA, the CDR3 is TGTGCCAGCAGCACGGTATACGAGCAGTACTTC.

This clone appeared a single time. The CDR3 coding sequence is TGTGCCAGCAGCTTACAACTCTACGAGCAGTACTTC. Translating it yields CASSLQLYEQYF. The gene calls are TRBV7-9 and TRBJ2-7; no definite D call. This CDR3 comprises 12 residues. V was trimmed by 2 bases and J by 3 bases, leaving 5 bases between them. Germline V gene sequence: CDR1 SEHNR, CDR2 FQNEAQ (reference sequence). The variable domain in full, with the rest retrieved from reference TRBV7-9 and TRBJ2-7, is DTGVSQNPRHKITKRGQNVTFRCDPISEHNRLYWYRQTLGQGPEFLTYFQNEAQLEKSRLLSDRFSAERPKGSFSTLEIQRTEQGDSAMYLCASSLQLYEQYFGPGTRLTVT.

This chain links TRBV2 with TRBJ1-2; 7 bases agree with TRBD1. V shed 6 bases and J 7 bases; nucleotides not matched to a gene: 11. This CDR3 spans 14 amino acids. Germline-derived CDR1 and CDR2 are SNHLY and FYNNEI. The CDR3 DNA sequence: TGTGCCAGCAGGGTTAGGACAGGACGGGGTGGCTACACCTTC. Protein: CASRVRTGRGGYTF.

V and J are TRBV6-4 and TRBJ1-2; 8 bases are a match to TRBD1. Germline V lookup: CDR1 MRHNA, CDR2 SNTAGT. The CDR3 runs to 14 residues. J lost 5 bases, V lost 6 bases, and 8 bases had no gene match. This chain's CDR3 is CASSDGTGTYGYTF. The CDR3 bases are TGTGCCAGCAGCGACGGGACAGGAACTTATGGCTACACCTTC.

In this sample, this clone turned up once. V usage is TRBV7-9 and J usage is TRBJ2-3; 9 bases map to TRBD1. Trimming at V came to 5 bases and at J to 1 base, leaving 1 base not matched to a gene. CDR1 and CDR2 (germline): SEHNR, FQNEAQ (reference sequence). The CDR3 sequence is 14 residues long. CDR3 amino acids: CASSRTGGTDTQYF. The CDR3 nucleotides are TGTGCCAGCAGCAGGACAGGGGGCACAGATACGCAGTATTTT.

The V and J genes are TRBV20-1 and TRBJ2-7; tentatively, D is TRBD1 (6 bases). The CDR3 length is 16 residues. Germline CDR1 DFQATT, CDR2 SNEGSKA (reference sequence). Trimming cost V 3 bases and J 0 bases, with 18 bases left between them. CDR3 sequence reads: CSASAEGHLTSYEQYF. In DNA, the CDR3 is TGCAGTGCTAGTGCAGAGGGACACCTCACCTCCTACGAGCAGTACTTC.

The chain combines TRBV2 with TRBJ1-1; maybe TRBD1 (6 bases). The CDR3 has 14 residues. Germline CDR1 reads SNHLY; CDR2 reads FYNNEI. Trimming removed 6 bases at V and 5 bases at J, with 16 bases between. The CDR3 reads CASSEEQGKTEAFF. The CDR3 nucleotides read TGTGCCAGCAGCGAGGAACAGGGCAAGACTGAAGCTTTCTTT.

The rearrangement joins TRBV24-1 to TRBJ2-1; 7 positions match TRBD1. The germline gives CDR1 KGHDR, CDR2 SFDVKD. V lost 9 bases, J lost 0 bases, and 1 base stayed unmatched. The CDR3 runs 13 residues. The CDR3 here is CATRQGSYNEQFF. In DNA, the CDR3 is TGTGCCACCCGACAGGGCTCCTACAATGAGCAGTTCTTC.

This sequence joins TRBV5-6 and TRBJ2-2; D is perhaps TRBD1 (6 bases). Germline CDR1 reads SGHDT; CDR2 reads YYEEEE. The CDR3 covers 15 residues. Trimming removed 1 base from V and 3 bases from J, with 10 bases in between. CDR3: CASSLLAGDTGELFF. In nucleotides, the CDR3 is TGTGCCAGCAGCTTGTTAGCAGGGGACACCGGGGAGCTGTTTTTT.

This clone has just a few counts. V gene TRBV6-6 combines with J gene TRBJ2-7, with D tentatively TRBD1 or TRBD2 (5 bases each). Deletions cut 8 bases from V and 2 bases from J, with 13 bases between. This CDR3 is 13 amino acids long. Germline values: CDR1 MNHNY, CDR2 SVGAGI (reference sequence). The CDR3 here is CASGQGAAYEQYF. CDR3 sequence (DNA): TGTGCCAGCGGTCAGGGAGCGGCCTACGAGCAGTACTTC.

This clone was observed a few times. The V and J genes are TRBV7-6 and TRBJ1-1; 9 bases line up with TRBD1. The germline V gene encodes CDR1 SGHVS and CDR2 FNYEAQ. CDR3 length: 15 residues. Trimming took 5 bases from V and 3 from J; bases not matched to a gene: 7. The CDR3 loop is CASSPRTGADTEAFF. The DNA for the CDR3 is TGTGCCAGCAGCCCACGGACAGGGGCGGACACTGAAGCTTTCTTT.

The table lists this clone with a few counts. The rearrangement joins TRBV24-1 to TRBJ2-3; D remains ambiguous. This CDR3 is 17 amino acids long. CDR1 and CDR2 from the germline V gene are KGHDR and SFDVKD. V shed 3 bases and J shed 1 base, with 16 bases lying between them. CDR3 sequence (DNA): TGTGCCACCAGTGATCTAGGTCCCAGAGGCGGCACAGATACGCAGTATTTT. Its translation is CATSDLGPRGGTDTQYF.

The chain joins TRBV19 to TRBJ1-2; no clear D. Germline CDR1 and CDR2: LNHDA and SQIVND (reference sequence). Trimming removed 10 bases from V and 3 bases from J, with 9 bases in between. The CDR3 sequence is 11 residues long. The CDR3 DNA sequence: TGTGCCACAGACAACTACTATGGCTACACCTTC. Translation: CATDNYYGYTF.

The chain couples TRBV5-8 to TRBJ2-7; 11 nucleotides line up with TRBD2. Per the germline V gene, CDR1 is SGHTS and CDR2 is YDEGEE. CDR3 length: 14 amino acids. The V gene end was trimmed by 5 bases and the J gene end by 7 bases; junction bases not matched to a gene: 8. CDR3 in DNA: TGTGCCAGCAGTACTAGCGGGAGCGCGGGGGAGCAGTACTTC. Amino acids: CASSTSGSAGEQYF.

The chain links TRBV27 to TRBJ1-2; no firm D call. Germline CDR1 and CDR2: MNHEY and SMNVEV (reference sequence). CDR3 length equals 13 residues. The V gene lost 2 bases and the J gene lost 2 bases, with 6 bases spanning the gap. DNA of the CDR3: TGTGCCAGCAGTTTAACAAGAAACTATGGCTACACCTTC. Amino acid sequence: CASSLTRNYGYTF.